What follows are 28 T cell receptor beta chains derived from one specimen sequenced in a study of CD8+ T cells in alopecia areata. Isolated RNA was reverse transcribed into cDNA used as the sequencing template. Using immunoSEQ multiplex PCR, the repertoire was profiled, and TCRdb retains in-frame clones only, with some absent. The sample lists about 190,000 clones, 55% to 70% occurring once. The sample's treatment: oral pan-JAK inhibitor, 5-10 mg twice daily. The material was CD4+ T cells sorted from blood, obtained at week 4, from a patient treated with tofacitinib. These receptors all stem from a human donor with alopecia areata.

This sequence joins TRBV7-9 and TRBJ2-7; TRBD2 is a possible D gene (6 bases). V shed 2 bases and J shed 6 bases, with 14 bases lying between them. This CDR3 region has 14 residues. Germline lookup yields CDR1 SEHNR and CDR2 FQNEAQ (reference sequence). The CDR3 protein is CASSLSTGTPEQYF. The CDR3 DNA follows: TGTGCCAGCAGCTTATCTACCGGGACTCCCGAGCAGTACTTC.

The rearrangement uses TRBV4-1 and TRBJ2-7, with TRBD1 matching 7 bases. The germline V gene encodes CDR1 MGHRA and CDR2 YSYEKL. V lost 0 bases to trimming and J lost 6 bases; unmatched junction nucleotides: 2. This CDR3 contains 13 residues. The CDR3 loop is CASSQDAGGEQYF. CDR3 coding DNA: TGCGCCAGCAGCCAAGATGCAGGGGGCGAGCAGTACTTC.

This clone has a handful of counts. The gene calls are TRBV6-5 and TRBJ2-3; 8 bases agree with TRBD1. Germline V CDR1 and CDR2: MNHEY, SVGAGI. Losses at the gene ends were 5 bases for V and 4 bases for J; bases not matched to a gene: 5. The CDR3 sequence is 14 residues long. The CDR3 DNA follows: TGTGCCAGCAGTCGACAGGGGAGAGCAGATACGCAGTATTTT. It specifies CASSRQGRADTQYF.

The chain couples TRBV11-2 to TRBJ2-5; D remains ambiguous. The CDR3 has 15 amino acids. Trimming took 3 bases from V and 5 from J, leaving 16 bases between them. From germline, CDR1 is SGHAT and CDR2 FQNNGV. CDR3 loop: CASSLNRREWETQYF. In DNA form, the CDR3 reads TGTGCCAGCAGCTTGAACAGACGAGAATGGGAGACCCAGTACTTC.

This clone was seen a handful of times. The chain is built from TRBV7-2 and TRBJ2-7; D call uncertain. V was pared by 2 bases and J by 4 bases, with 6 bases between. CDR1 is SGHTA, CDR2 FQGNSA, per germline. The CDR3 covers 12 residues. CDR3 sequence reads: CASSLLGYEQYF. The CDR3 bases are TGTGCCAGCAGCTTACTAGGGTACGAGCAGTACTTC.

This clone has a single count. The chain combines TRBV30 with TRBJ2-3, with D perhaps TRBD1 (6 bases). The CDR3 extends over 13 amino acids. V shed 7 bases and J shed 2 bases, with 13 bases lying between them. Germline loops: CDR1 GTSNPN, CDR2 SVGIG (reference sequence). In DNA, the CDR3 is TGTGCCTACCGACAGGTCCCCACAGATACGCAGTATTTT. It translates to CAYRQVPTDTQYF.

V usage is TRBV7-3 and J usage is TRBJ2-7, with D perhaps matching TRBD2 (5 bases). Deletions cut 5 bases from V and 5 bases from J, with 13 bases between. CDR3 length: 13 amino acids. From germline, CDR1 is SGHTA and CDR2 FQGTGA. The DNA of the CDR3 is TGTGCCAGCAGCCTGGACTGGAACAACGAGCAGTACTTC. Translated, it gives CASSLDWNNEQYF.

The chain carries TRBV6-5 and TRBJ2-7; no definite D call. V lost 6 bases to trimming and J lost 2 bases, with 11 bases between them. Looked up from germline, CDR1 is MNHEY and CDR2 is SVGAGI. There are 13 residues in the CDR3. The CDR3 region is CASRRTVAYEQYF. The CDR3 DNA reads as TGTGCCAGCAGGCGGACGGTTGCCTACGAGCAGTACTTC.

The chain is built from TRBV10-3 and TRBJ2-7; 9 bases are shared with TRBD1. The germline CDR1 and CDR2 sequences are ENHRY and SYGVKD. Trimming at V came to 2 bases and at J to 3 bases, leaving 14 bases not matched to a gene. This CDR3 has 18 amino acids. The DNA of the CDR3 is TGTGCCATCAGTGAGAGGGGACAGGGACGTGGACCCAACTACGAGCAGTACTTC. Residues: CAISERGQGRGPNYEQYF.

This rearrangement joins TRBV2 to TRBJ2-5; D is possibly TRBD1 (5 bases). The CDR3 has 16 residues. Germline CDR1 and CDR2: SNHLY and FYNNEI. V was cut by 1 base and J by 2 bases, with 14 bases left in between. The CDR3 bases are TGTGCCAGCAGTGAAGAGGCCAGGACAATACAAGAGACCCAGTACTTC. Translating gives CASSEEARTIQETQYF.

This chain uses TRBV6-5 with TRBJ2-7; no clear D gene. From germline, CDR1 is MNHEY and CDR2 SVGAGI. V was shortened by 6 bases and J by 6 bases, with 15 bases between the two germline ends. The CDR3 is made up of 13 amino acids. The CDR3 DNA is TGTGCCAGCAGCTTTGAAACCAAGGGCGAGCAGTACTTC. The encoded protein is CASSFETKGEQYF.

This clone showed up just a few times. The chain carries TRBV6-5 and TRBJ1-1; D is undetermined. Per germline, CDR1 MNHEY and CDR2 SVGAGI. V lost 4 bases to trimming and J lost 1 base, with 10 bases between them. The CDR3 has 14 amino acids. This CDR3 reads CASSSRGGNTEAFF. The CDR3 DNA follows: TGTGCCAGCAGTTCGCGGGGTGGGAACACTGAAGCTTTCTTT.

V is TRBV10-3 and J is TRBJ2-7; TRBD2 agrees at 10 bases. This CDR3 is built from 14 residues. The ends lost 5 bases at V and 3 bases at J; junction bases unmatched: 4. CDR1 and CDR2 (germline): ENHRY, SYGVKD. Here the CDR3 reads CAISPGTSVYEQYF. CDR3 DNA: TGTGCCATCAGTCCCGGGACTAGCGTCTACGAGCAGTACTTC.

This chain joins TRBV30 and TRBJ1-1; weak D call: TRBD1 (5 bases). The CDR3 is 14 amino acids. CDR1 and CDR2 (germline): GTSNPN, SVGIG (reference sequence). DNA for the CDR3: TGTGGCACGAACGACAGCCGGTTAGCACCCGAAGCTTTCTTT. Encoded protein: CGTNDSRLAPEAFF.

This clone was seen only once. This chain joins TRBV19 and TRBJ1-4, with no clear D. V lost 5 bases and J 5 bases, leaving 15 bases between the germline ends. The germline V gene has CDR1 LNHDA and CDR2 SQIVND (reference sequence). This CDR3 is built from 15 residues. Here the CDR3 reads CASSPSHGPNEKLFF. For the CDR3, the DNA is TGTGCCAGTAGTCCGAGTCACGGACCGAATGAAAAACTGTTTTTT.

V usage is TRBV6-5 and J usage is TRBJ2-7; D may be TRBD1 (7 bases). Trimming took 8 bases from V and 6 from J, leaving 17 bases between them. Germline V gene data show CDR1 as MNHEY and CDR2 as SVGAGI. The CDR3 consists of 13 residues. The CDR3 coding sequence is TGTGCCAGCCGGAGGGGGCCAAGGGGCGAGCAGTACTTC. Translating it yields CASRRGPRGEQYF.

The genes are TRBV30 and TRBJ2-7; 10 nucleotides match TRBD2. J lost 6 bases, V lost 5 bases, and 25 bases had no gene match. The CDR3 is 19 amino acids. Germline-derived CDR1 and CDR2 are GTSNPN and SVGIG (reference sequence). In DNA, the CDR3 is TGTGCCTGGCCCACGGACGTTTGGGACAAGCGGGAGGGCCGGGGCGAGCAGTACTTC. Amino acids: CAWPTDVWDKREGRGEQYF.

This chain joins TRBV27 and TRBJ2-7; perhaps TRBD1 as D (6 bases). The V gene lost 7 bases and the J gene lost 5 bases, with 21 bases spanning the gap. The CDR3 is 15 residues long. The germline V gene has CDR1 MNHEY and CDR2 SMNVEV (reference sequence). In DNA form, the CDR3 reads TGTGCCAGCACCCCACCGACAGGCCCGCCCCACGAGCAGTACTTC. Amino acid sequence: CASTPPTGPPHEQYF.

Points on this clone: At the DNA level, this CDR3 is encoded by other sequences in the same sample as well. V is TRBV29-1 and J is TRBJ1-2; no clear D gene. Germline V gene sequence: CDR1 SQVTM, CDR2 ANQGSEA. The CDR3 is made up of 12 amino acids. The V gene lost 6 bases and the J gene lost 1 base, with 9 bases spanning the gap. The CDR3 DNA reads as TGCAGCGTCGGCGATAGTAACTATGGCTACACCTTC. Translating it yields CSVGDSNYGYTF.

This clone was detected only a few times. The genes are TRBV29-1 and TRBJ2-5; TRBD1 matches 7 bases. V was clipped by 4 bases and J by 2 bases; unmatched bases: 7. Germline CDR1 and CDR2: SQVTM and ANQGSEA. The CDR3 length is 14 residues. In DNA, the CDR3 is TGCAGCGTTGCCAGAGACAGGGTACAAGAGACCCAGTACTTC. Translated, it gives CSVARDRVQETQYF.

This clone was counted a few times. The rearrangement links TRBV10-3 to TRBJ2-7; the match to TRBD2 covers 10 bases. The germline gives CDR1 ENHRY, CDR2 SYGVKD. This CDR3 comprises 13 residues. Trimming removed 7 bases from V and 6 bases from J; junction bases left unmatched: 6. The DNA for the CDR3 is TGTGCCATCACGCAAGCGGGAGGGAGCGAGCAGTACTTC. Translated, it gives CAITQAGGSEQYF.

The J gene is TRBJ2-5, the V gene TRBV7-9; 8 bases agree with TRBD2. The CDR3 has 15 residues. Germline values: CDR1 SEHNR, CDR2 FQNEAQ (reference sequence). V lost 2 bases, J lost 9 bases, and 11 bases stayed unmatched. CDR3 loop: CASSLSSGAVGAQYF. CDR3 DNA sequence: TGTGCCAGCAGCTTAAGTAGCGGGGCCGTTGGGGCCCAGTACTTC.

The chain uses TRBV29-1 and TRBJ2-7; no firm D call. Germline V gives CDR1 SQVTM, CDR2 ANQGSEA. This CDR3 spans 9 amino acids. CDR3 residues: CPTGYEQYF. CDR3 nucleotides: TGCCCTACTGGCTACGAGCAGTACTTC.

This rearrangement joins TRBV29-1 to TRBJ1-1, with D maybe TRBD1 (6 bases). V lost 5 bases, J lost 4 bases, and 23 bases lay in between. CDR1 is SQVTM, CDR2 ANQGSEA, per germline. This CDR3 has 16 residues. This CDR3 is CSVLHGQSQKRTEAFF. The DNA for the CDR3 is TGCAGCGTTCTACATGGACAGTCCCAAAAACGCACTGAAGCTTTCTTT.

The chain joins TRBV28 to TRBJ2-5; possibly TRBD1 or TRBD2 for D (5 bases each). The CDR3 has 13 residues. The germline V and J ends were trimmed by 7 bases and 4 bases, with 13 bases remaining between them. Per the germline V gene, CDR1 is MDHEN and CDR2 is SYDVKM. CDR3 protein: CASNSGQGETQYF. The CDR3 coding sequence is TGTGCCAGCAACTCGGGGCAGGGAGAGACCCAGTACTTC.

V gene TRBV21-1 combines with J gene TRBJ2-7; TRBD2 was called by the table and not checked on the DNA. TRBV21-1 is a documented pseudogene. This CDR3 comprises 15 residues. In DNA form, the CDR3 reads TGTGCCAGCAGCCCGAGGGGGAGGGTGGACTACGAGCAGTACTTC. Translated, it gives CASSPRGRVDYEQYF.

The rearrangement links TRBV4-2 to TRBJ2-1; 7 positions agree with TRBD2. The CDR3 length is 17 residues. The germline gives CDR1 LGHNA, CDR2 YNFKEQ. Trimming took 4 bases from V and 2 from J; bases not matched to a gene: 11. As DNA, the CDR3 is TGTGCCAGCAGCCCTAGCGGTGGCGGACTCCCCTACAATGAGCAGTTCTTC. It translates to CASSPSGGGLPYNEQFF.

This clone turned up a few times. V and J are TRBV29-1 and TRBJ2-3, with D perhaps TRBD1 (5 bases). Germline assignment: CDR1 SQVTM and CDR2 ANQGSEA. The CDR3 is 11 amino acids. Written as DNA, the CDR3 is TGCAGGCCGAAGGGGACAGATACGCAGTATTTT. It is translated as CRPKGTDTQYF.